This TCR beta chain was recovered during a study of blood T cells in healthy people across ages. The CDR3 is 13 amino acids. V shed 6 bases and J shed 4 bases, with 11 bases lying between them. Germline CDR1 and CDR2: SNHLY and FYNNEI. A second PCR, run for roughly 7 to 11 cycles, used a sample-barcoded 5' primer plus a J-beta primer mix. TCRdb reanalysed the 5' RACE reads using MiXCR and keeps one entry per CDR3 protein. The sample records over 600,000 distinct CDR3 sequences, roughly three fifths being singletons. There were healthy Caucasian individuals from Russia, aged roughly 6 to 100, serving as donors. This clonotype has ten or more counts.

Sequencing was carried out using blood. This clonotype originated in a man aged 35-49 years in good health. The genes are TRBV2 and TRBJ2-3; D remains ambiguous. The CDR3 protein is CASRLTGSDTQYF. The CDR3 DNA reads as TGTGCCAGCAGACTTACTGGTTCAGATACGCAGTATTTT.